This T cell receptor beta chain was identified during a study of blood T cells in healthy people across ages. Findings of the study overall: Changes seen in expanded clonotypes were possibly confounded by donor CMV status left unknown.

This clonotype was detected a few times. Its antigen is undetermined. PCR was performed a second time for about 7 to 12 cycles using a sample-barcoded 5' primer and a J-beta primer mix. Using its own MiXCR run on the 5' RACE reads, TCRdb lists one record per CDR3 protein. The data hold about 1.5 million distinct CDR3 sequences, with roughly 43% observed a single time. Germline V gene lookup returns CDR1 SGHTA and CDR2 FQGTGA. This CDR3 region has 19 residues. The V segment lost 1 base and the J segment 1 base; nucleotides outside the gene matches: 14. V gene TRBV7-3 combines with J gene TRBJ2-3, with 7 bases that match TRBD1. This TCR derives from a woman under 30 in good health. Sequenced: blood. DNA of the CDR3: TGTGCCAGCAGCTTAAGCCCACCCCAACAGGGGTTAGGCACAGATACGCAGTATTTT. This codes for CASSLSPPQQGLGTDTQYF.